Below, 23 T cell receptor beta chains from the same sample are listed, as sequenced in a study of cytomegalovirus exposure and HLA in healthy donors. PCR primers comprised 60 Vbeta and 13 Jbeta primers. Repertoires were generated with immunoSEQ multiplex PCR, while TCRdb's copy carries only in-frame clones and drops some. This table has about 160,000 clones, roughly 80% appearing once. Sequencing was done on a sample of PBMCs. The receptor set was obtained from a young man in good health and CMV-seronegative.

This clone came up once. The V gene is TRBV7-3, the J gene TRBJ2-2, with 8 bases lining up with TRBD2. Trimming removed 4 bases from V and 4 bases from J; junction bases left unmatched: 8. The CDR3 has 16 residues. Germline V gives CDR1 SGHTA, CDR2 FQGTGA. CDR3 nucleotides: TGTGCCAGCAGCTCGTCCGGGGGGGTGGTCACCGGGGAGCTGTTTTTT. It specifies CASSSSGGVVTGELFF.

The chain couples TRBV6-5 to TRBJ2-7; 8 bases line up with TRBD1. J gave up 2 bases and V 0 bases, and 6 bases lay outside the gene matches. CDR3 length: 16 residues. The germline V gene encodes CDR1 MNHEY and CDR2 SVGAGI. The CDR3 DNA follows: TGTGCCAGCAGTTACTCAGAGACAGGGGCTACCTACGAGCAGTACTTC. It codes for CASSYSETGATYEQYF.

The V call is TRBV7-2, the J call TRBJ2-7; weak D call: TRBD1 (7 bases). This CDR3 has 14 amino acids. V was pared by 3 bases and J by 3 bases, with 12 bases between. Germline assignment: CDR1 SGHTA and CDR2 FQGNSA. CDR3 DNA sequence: TGTGCCAGCAGCTTCGCGGGACAGTACTACGAGCAGTACTTC. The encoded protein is CASSFAGQYYEQYF. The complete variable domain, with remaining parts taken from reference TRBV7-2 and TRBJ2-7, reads GAGVSQSPSNKVTEKGKDVELRCDPISGHTALYWYRQSLGQGLEFLIYFQGNSAPDKSGLPSDRFSAERTGGSVSTLTIQRTQQEDSAVYLCASSFAGQYYEQYFGPGTRLTVT.

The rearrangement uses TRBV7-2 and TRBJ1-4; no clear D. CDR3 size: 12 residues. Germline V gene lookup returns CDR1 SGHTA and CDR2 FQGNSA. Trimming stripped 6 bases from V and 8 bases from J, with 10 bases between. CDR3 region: CASRKSREKLFF. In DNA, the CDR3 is TGTGCCAGCAGAAAAAGCCGGGAAAAACTGTTTTTT.

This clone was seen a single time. The CDR3 protein is CAWSPRGGRANYGYTF. DNA for the CDR3: TGTGCCTGGAGTCCAAGGGGAGGCAGAGCTAACTATGGCTACACCTTC. This rearrangement joins TRBV30 to TRBJ1-2; possibly TRBD1 for D (5 bases). The V and J ends lost 2 bases and 0 bases respectively, with 16 bases between them. The CDR3 is 16 amino acids. Per the germline V gene, CDR1 is GTSNPN and CDR2 is SVGIG (reference sequence).

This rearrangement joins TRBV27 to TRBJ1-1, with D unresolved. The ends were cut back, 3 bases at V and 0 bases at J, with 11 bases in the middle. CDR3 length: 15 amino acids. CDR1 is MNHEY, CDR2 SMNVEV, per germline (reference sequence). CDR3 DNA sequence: TGTGCCAGCAGTTTGAAATACAAGTTGAACACTGAAGCTTTCTTT. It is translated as CASSLKYKLNTEAFF.

CDR3 protein: CASSTWTGHTEAFF. The CDR3 DNA sequence: TGCGCCAGCAGCACTTGGACAGGACACACTGAAGCTTTCTTT. The chain links TRBV4-3 to TRBJ1-1; 7 bases agree with TRBD1. The V and J ends lost 5 bases and 3 bases, in that order; junction bases with no gene match: 6. Per germline, CDR1 LGHNA and CDR2 YSLEER. The CDR3 is 14 amino acids.

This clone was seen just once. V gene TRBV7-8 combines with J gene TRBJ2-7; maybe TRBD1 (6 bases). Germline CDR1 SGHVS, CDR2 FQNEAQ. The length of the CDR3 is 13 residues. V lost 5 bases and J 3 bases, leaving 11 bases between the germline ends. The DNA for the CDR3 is TGTGCCAGCAGCCTCCGGGACATCTACGAGCAGTACTTC. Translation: CASSLRDIYEQYF.

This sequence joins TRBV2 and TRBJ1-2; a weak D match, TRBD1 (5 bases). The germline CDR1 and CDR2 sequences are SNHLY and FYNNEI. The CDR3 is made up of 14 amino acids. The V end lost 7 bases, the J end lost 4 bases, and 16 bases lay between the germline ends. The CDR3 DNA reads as TGTGCCAGCACTCTGCGGGGGGACGGCTATGGCTACACCTTC. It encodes CASTLRGDGYGYTF.

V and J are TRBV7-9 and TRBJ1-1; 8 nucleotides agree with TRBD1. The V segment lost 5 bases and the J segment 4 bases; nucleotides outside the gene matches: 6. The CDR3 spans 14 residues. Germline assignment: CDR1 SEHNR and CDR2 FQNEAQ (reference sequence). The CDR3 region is CASSPQGVGTEAFF. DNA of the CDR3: TGTGCCAGCAGCCCACAGGGGGTCGGCACTGAAGCTTTCTTT.

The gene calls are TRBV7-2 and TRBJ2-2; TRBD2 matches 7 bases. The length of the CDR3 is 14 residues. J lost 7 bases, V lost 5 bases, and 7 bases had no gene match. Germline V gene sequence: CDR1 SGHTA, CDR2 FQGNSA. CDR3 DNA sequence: TGTGCCAGCAGCCTGAGGCGGGAGTACGGGGAGCTGTTTTTT. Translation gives CASSLRREYGELFF.

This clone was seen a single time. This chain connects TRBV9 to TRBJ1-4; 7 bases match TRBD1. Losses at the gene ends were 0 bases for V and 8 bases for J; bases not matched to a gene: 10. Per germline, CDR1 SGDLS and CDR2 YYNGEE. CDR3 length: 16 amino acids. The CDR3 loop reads CASSVGTGTVQEKLFF. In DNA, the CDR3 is TGTGCCAGCAGCGTAGGGACCGGGACAGTGCAAGAAAAACTGTTTTTT.

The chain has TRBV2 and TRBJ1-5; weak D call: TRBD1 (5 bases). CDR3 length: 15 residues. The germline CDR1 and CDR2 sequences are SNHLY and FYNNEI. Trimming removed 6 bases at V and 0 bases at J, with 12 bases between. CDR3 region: CASSGGLNSNQPQHF. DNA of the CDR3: TGTGCCAGCAGCGGGGGACTGAATAGCAATCAGCCCCAGCATTTT. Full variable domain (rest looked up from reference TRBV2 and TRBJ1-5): EPEVTQTPSHQVTQMGQEVILRCVPISNHLYFYWYRQILGQKVEFLVSFYNNEISEKSEIFDDQFSVERPDGSNFTLKIRSTKLEDSAMYFCASSGGLNSNQPQHFGDGTRLSIL.

DNA of the CDR3: TGTGCCAGCAGACCGGGGGGGGCGGCCTACGAGCAGTACTTC. Protein: CASRPGGAAYEQYF. This chain connects TRBV6-5 to TRBJ2-7; 8 bases fit TRBD2. Germline lookup yields CDR1 MNHEY and CDR2 SVGAGI. This CDR3 spans 14 amino acids. J gave up 2 bases and V 6 bases, and 6 bases lay outside the gene matches.

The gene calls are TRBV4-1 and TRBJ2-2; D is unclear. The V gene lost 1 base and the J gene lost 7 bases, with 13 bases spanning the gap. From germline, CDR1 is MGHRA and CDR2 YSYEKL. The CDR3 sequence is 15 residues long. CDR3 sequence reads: CASSQVDKLGGELFF. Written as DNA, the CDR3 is TGCGCCAGCAGCCAAGTAGACAAACTTGGCGGGGAGCTGTTTTTT.

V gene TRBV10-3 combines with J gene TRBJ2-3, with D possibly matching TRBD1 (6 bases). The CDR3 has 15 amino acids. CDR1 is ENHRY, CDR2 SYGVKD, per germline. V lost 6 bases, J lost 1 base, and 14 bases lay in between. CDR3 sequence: CAISTPGVGTDTQYF. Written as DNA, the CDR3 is TGTGCCATCAGCACGCCAGGGGTGGGCACAGATACGCAGTATTTT.

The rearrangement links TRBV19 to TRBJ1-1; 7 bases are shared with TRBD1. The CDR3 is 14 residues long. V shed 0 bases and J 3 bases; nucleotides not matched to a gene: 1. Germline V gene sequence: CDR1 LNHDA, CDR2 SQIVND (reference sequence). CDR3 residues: CASSIDGTDTEAFF. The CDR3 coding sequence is TGTGCCAGTAGTATAGATGGGACAGACACTGAAGCTTTCTTT.

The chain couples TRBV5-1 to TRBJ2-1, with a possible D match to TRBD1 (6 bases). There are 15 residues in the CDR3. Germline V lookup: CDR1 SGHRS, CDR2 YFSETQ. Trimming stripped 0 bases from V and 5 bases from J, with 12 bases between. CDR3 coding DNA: TGCGCCAGCAGCTTGGGGGCAGGGGTGGACAATGAGCAGTTCTTC. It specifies CASSLGAGVDNEQFF.

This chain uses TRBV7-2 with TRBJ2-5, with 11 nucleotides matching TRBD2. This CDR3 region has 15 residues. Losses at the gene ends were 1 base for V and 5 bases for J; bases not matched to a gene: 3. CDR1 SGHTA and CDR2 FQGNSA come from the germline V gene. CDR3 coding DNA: TGTGCCAGCAGCTTAGAGACTAGCGGGGTGGAGACCCAGTACTTC. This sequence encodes CASSLETSGVETQYF.

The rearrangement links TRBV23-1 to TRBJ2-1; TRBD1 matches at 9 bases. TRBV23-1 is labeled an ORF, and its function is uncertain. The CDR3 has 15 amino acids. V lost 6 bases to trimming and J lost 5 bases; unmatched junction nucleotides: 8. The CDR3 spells CASRELTGGDNEQFF. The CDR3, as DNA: TGCGCCAGCAGGGAGCTGACAGGGGGGGACAATGAGCAGTTCTTC.

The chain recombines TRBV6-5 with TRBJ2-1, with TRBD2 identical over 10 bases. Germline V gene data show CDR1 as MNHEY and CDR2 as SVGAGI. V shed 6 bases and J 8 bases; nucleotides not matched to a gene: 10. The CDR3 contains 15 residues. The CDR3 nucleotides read TGTGCCAGCAGCCCACCCCTAGCGGGAGAGGATGAGCAGTTCTTC. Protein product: CASSPPLAGEDEQFF.

CDR3 sequence: CASSSDRGPDTQYF. In DNA form, the CDR3 reads TGTGCCAGCAGCTCGGACAGGGGGCCAGATACGCAGTATTTT. The chain employs TRBV7-9 and TRBJ2-3, with 11 positions matching TRBD1. J lost 4 bases, V lost 4 bases, and 1 base had no gene match. Germline V lookup: CDR1 SEHNR, CDR2 FQNEAQ (reference sequence). The CDR3 loop spans 14 amino acids.

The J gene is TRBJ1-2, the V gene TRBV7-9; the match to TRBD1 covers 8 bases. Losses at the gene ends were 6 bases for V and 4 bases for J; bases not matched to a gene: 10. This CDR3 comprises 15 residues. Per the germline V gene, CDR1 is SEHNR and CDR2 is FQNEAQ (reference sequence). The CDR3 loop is CASRISGQDRYGYTF. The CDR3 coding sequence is TGTGCCAGCAGAATATCGGGACAGGACCGCTATGGCTACACCTTC. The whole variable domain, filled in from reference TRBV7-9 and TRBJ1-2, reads DTGVSQNPRHKITKRGQNVTFRCDPISEHNRLYWYRQTLGQGPEFLTYFQNEAQLEKSRLLSDRFSAERPKGSFSTLEIQRTEQGDSAMYLCASRISGQDRYGYTFGSGTRLTVV.